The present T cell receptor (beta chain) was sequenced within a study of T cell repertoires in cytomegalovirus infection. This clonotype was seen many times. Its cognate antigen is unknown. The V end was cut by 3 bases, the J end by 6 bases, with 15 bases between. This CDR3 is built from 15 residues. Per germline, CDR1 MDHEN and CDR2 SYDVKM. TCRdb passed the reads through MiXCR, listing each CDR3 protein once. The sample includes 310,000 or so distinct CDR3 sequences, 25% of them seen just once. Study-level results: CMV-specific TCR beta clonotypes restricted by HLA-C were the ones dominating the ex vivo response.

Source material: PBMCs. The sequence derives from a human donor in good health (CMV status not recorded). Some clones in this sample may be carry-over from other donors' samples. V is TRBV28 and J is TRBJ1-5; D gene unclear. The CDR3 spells CASSFNSEIGQPQHF. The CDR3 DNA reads TGTGCCAGCAGTTTTAACTCGGAGATAGGTCAGCCCCAGCATTTT. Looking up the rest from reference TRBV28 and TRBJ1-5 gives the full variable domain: DVKVTQSSRYLVKRTGEKVFLECVQDMDHENMFWYRQDPGLGLRLIYFSYDVKMKEKGDIPEGYSVSREKKERFSLILESASTNQTSMYLCASSFNSEIGQPQHFGDGTRLSIL.